This passage covers 2 T cell receptor beta chains from one sample sequenced in a study of cytomegalovirus exposure and HLA in healthy donors. PCR was performed using 60 Vbeta and 13 Jbeta primers. Generated by immunoSEQ multiplex PCR, the TCRdb table keeps only in-frame clones and is missing some. The table includes 200,000 to 300,000 clones, approximately 84% detected once. The sequenced sample consisted of PBMCs. Every receptor here comes from a middle-aged woman in good health and CMV-seropositive.

The V gene is TRBV4-3, the J gene TRBJ2-7; D not resolved. Trimming cost V 0 bases and J 0 bases, with 9 bases left between them. The CDR3 contains 15 residues. CDR1 LGHNA and CDR2 YSLEER come from the germline V gene. The CDR3 sequence: CASSQDAASSYEQYF. The CDR3 nucleotides read TGCGCCAGCAGCCAAGATGCGGCGAGCTCCTACGAGCAGTACTTC.

This chain uses TRBV4-3 with TRBJ1-2; perhaps TRBD1 as D (6 bases). Trimming cost V 4 bases and J 4 bases, with 10 bases left between them. Looked up from germline, CDR1 is LGHNA and CDR2 is YSLEER. This CDR3 contains 13 residues. This chain's CDR3 is CASSLTGSYGYTF. As DNA, the CDR3 is TGCGCCAGCAGCCTTACAGGGAGCTATGGCTACACCTTC.